Following are 26 T cell receptor beta chains from one sample sequenced in a study of cytomegalovirus exposure and HLA in healthy donors. PCR was performed using 60 Vbeta and 13 Jbeta primers. Repertoires were generated with immunoSEQ multiplex PCR, while TCRdb's copy carries only in-frame clones and drops some. The table has 180,000 or so clones, 75% to 85% seen once; the top ten hold around 1.6%. Source material: PBMCs. These receptors all stem from a man younger than 35 in good health and CMV-seronegative.

The chain joins TRBV30 to TRBJ1-4; 11 bases line up with TRBD1. Losses at the gene ends were 5 bases for V and 8 bases for J; bases not matched to a gene: 10. This CDR3 has 15 residues. CDR1 and CDR2 (germline): GTSNPN, SVGIG (reference sequence). The chain's CDR3 is CAWGQGANPREKLFF. The DNA for the CDR3 is TGTGCCTGGGGACAGGGGGCGAATCCCCGAGAAAAACTGTTTTTT.

The CDR3 is CASSQGLAGYRGDTQYF. The CDR3 DNA reads as TGTGCCAGTAGTCAGGGACTAGCGGGGTATCGTGGGGATACGCAGTATTTT. The genes are TRBV19 and TRBJ2-3, with 13 bases fitting TRBD2. This CDR3 has 17 residues. Germline lookup yields CDR1 LNHDA and CDR2 SQIVND (reference sequence). V was clipped by 5 bases and J by 6 bases; unmatched bases: 11.

The chain joins TRBV10-3 to TRBJ2-3; 14 positions match TRBD2. V lost 4 bases, J lost 5 bases, and 11 bases stayed unmatched. Germline V gene sequence: CDR1 ENHRY, CDR2 SYGVKD. The CDR3 covers 18 residues. The CDR3 spells CAISGSPGLAGVGDTQYF. As DNA, the CDR3 is TGTGCCATCAGTGGGAGCCCGGGACTAGCGGGAGTTGGAGATACGCAGTATTTT.

The genes are TRBV5-1 and TRBJ2-7; TRBD2 matches at 12 bases. Losses at the gene ends were 1 base for V and 3 bases for J; bases not matched to a gene: 8. The germline CDR1 and CDR2 sequences are SGHRS and YFSETQ. The CDR3 spans 17 residues. The CDR3 reads CASSLLGTSGPIYEQYF. The CDR3 nucleotides read TGCGCCAGCAGCTTGTTGGGGACTAGCGGGCCTATCTACGAGCAGTACTTC.

The chain joins TRBV28 to TRBJ1-5; tentative D call: TRBD1 (5 bases). The germline V gene encodes CDR1 MDHEN and CDR2 SYDVKM. V lost 6 bases and J 9 bases, leaving 15 bases between the germline ends. The CDR3 is 13 residues long. The CDR3 sequence: CASRAPGVGPQHF. For the CDR3, the DNA is TGTGCCAGCAGGGCCCCGGGGGTAGGGCCCCAGCATTTT.

The rearrangement joins TRBV4-1 to TRBJ1-5; unclear D gene. Per germline, CDR1 MGHRA and CDR2 YSYEKL. The CDR3 is 16 amino acids. Trimming took 1 base from V and 4 from J, leaving 14 bases between them. The CDR3 bases are TGCGCCAGCAGCCAAGTCTGGGGAGGAGGGAATCAGCCCCAGCATTTT. It yields the protein CASSQVWGGGNQPQHF.

This chain uses TRBV13 with TRBJ1-6; D ambiguous. CDR1 PRHDT and CDR2 FYEKMQ come from the germline V gene (reference sequence). With 0 bases removed from V and 7 bases from J, the gap between germline ends came to 10 bases. CDR3 size: 15 residues. The CDR3: CASSLGRNTNSPLHF. DNA of the CDR3: TGTGCCAGCAGCTTAGGACGCAACACGAATTCACCCCTCCACTTT.

This clone was seen just once. The V call is TRBV28, the J call TRBJ1-4; the match to TRBD1 covers 10 bases. This CDR3 has 15 amino acids. Looked up from germline, CDR1 is MDHEN and CDR2 is SYDVKM. With 6 bases clipped from V and 7 bases from J, the junction kept 8 bases outside the gene matches. CDR3 in amino acids: CASSPTGGAAEKLFF. The CDR3 nucleotides read TGTGCCAGCAGCCCGACAGGGGGCGCGGCTGAAAAACTGTTTTTT.

The gene calls are TRBV2 and TRBJ1-2, with D maybe TRBD1 (5 bases). The V gene's germline CDR1 is SNHLY and CDR2 FYNNEI. V was clipped by 2 bases and J by 4 bases, with 14 bases between them. This CDR3 region has 15 residues. The CDR3 DNA reads TGTGCCAGCAGTGAATCCGAGGCGGGGGGCTATGGCTACACCTTC. Translation: CASSESEAGGYGYTF.

The rearrangement uses TRBV5-4 and TRBJ1-5; the match to TRBD1 covers 8 bases. Trimming cost V 0 bases and J 2 bases; bases outside gene matches: 4. The CDR3 spans 16 residues. Germline CDR1 and CDR2: SGHNT and YYREEE (reference sequence). The CDR3 protein is CASSLGGQGGNQPQHF. The CDR3 nucleotides are TGTGCCAGCAGCTTGGGAGGACAGGGCGGCAATCAGCCCCAGCATTTT.

The chain recombines TRBV5-1 with TRBJ2-1, with 7 bases that match TRBD2. This CDR3 region has 14 residues. From germline, CDR1 is SGHRS and CDR2 YFSETQ. After removal of 0 bases from V and 7 bases from J, the junction contained 4 bases not matched to a gene. CDR3 amino acids: CASSLDGLENEQFF. The CDR3 nucleotides are TGCGCCAGCAGCTTGGACGGACTAGAGAATGAGCAGTTCTTC.

The J gene is TRBJ1-5, the V gene TRBV2; D is unclear. Germline V lookup: CDR1 SNHLY, CDR2 FYNNEI. CDR3 length equals 14 residues. Trimming left V 2 bases short and J 5 bases short, with 10 bases between. The CDR3 DNA sequence: TGTGCCAGCAGTGAACAGGATTTCGATCAGCCCCAGCATTTT. Amino acids: CASSEQDFDQPQHF.

The V call is TRBV6-1, the J call TRBJ2-3; no definite D call. Trimming removed 4 bases from V and 2 bases from J, with 4 bases in between. CDR3 length: 12 residues. Per the germline V gene, CDR1 is MNHNS and CDR2 is SASEGT. The CDR3 nucleotides are TGTGCCAGCAGTGTCAACACAGATACGCAGTATTTT. Translating it yields CASSVNTDTQYF.

The chain uses TRBV29-1 and TRBJ2-1; weak D call: TRBD2 (5 bases). The CDR3 loop spans 14 amino acids. V was pared by 6 bases and J by 2 bases, with 14 bases between. The germline gives CDR1 SQVTM, CDR2 ANQGSEA. CDR3 in DNA: TGCAGCGTGGCTCGGGGTAGCGCCTACAATGAGCAGTTCTTC. This gives the protein CSVARGSAYNEQFF.

The chain combines TRBV19 with TRBJ2-5; perhaps TRBD1 as D (5 bases). V was clipped by 0 bases and J by 2 bases, with 13 bases between them. The CDR3 is 16 amino acids. Germline V gives CDR1 LNHDA, CDR2 SQIVND (reference sequence). The CDR3 bases are TGTGCCAGTAGTATAGATCAGGGTAGGATTCAAGAGACCCAGTACTTC. It is translated as CASSIDQGRIQETQYF. Looking up the rest from reference TRBV19 and TRBJ2-5 gives the full variable domain: DGGITQSPKYLFRKEGQNVTLSCEQNLNHDAMYWYRQDPGQGLRLIYYSQIVNDFQKGDIAEGYSVSREKKESFPLTVTSAQKNPTAFYLCASSIDQGRIQETQYFGPGTRLLVL.

The chain joins TRBV6-1 to TRBJ1-2, with 7 positions matching TRBD1. Germline-derived CDR1 and CDR2 are MNHNS and SASEGT. The CDR3 runs 17 residues. V lost 4 bases and J lost 0; bases outside the gene matches: 11. The CDR3: CASSGVQGQTPNYGYTF. The CDR3 DNA reads as TGTGCCAGCAGTGGGGTCCAGGGACAGACGCCTAACTATGGCTACACCTTC.

This clone has just one count. The chain couples TRBV7-3 to TRBJ1-2; D uncertain. The V gene lost 5 bases and the J gene lost 8 bases, with 21 bases spanning the gap. The CDR3 contains 15 residues. The V gene's germline CDR1 is SGHTA and CDR2 FQGTGA. The CDR3 here is CASSPRGRGSRGYTF. The CDR3 coding sequence is TGTGCCAGCAGCCCCCGGGGTAGAGGGAGTAGGGGCTACACCTTC.

The chain employs TRBV6-1 and TRBJ1-2; TRBD1 matches 8 bases. Losses at the gene ends were 5 bases for V and 4 bases for J; bases not matched to a gene: 9. This CDR3 contains 15 residues. CDR1 is MNHNS, CDR2 SASEGT, per germline. This CDR3 is CASSPRQGRSYGYTF. For the CDR3, the DNA is TGTGCCAGCAGTCCCCGACAGGGGCGCAGCTATGGCTACACCTTC.

The chain has TRBV27 and TRBJ2-3; D perhaps matches TRBD1 (5 bases). The CDR3 runs 15 residues. Trimming took 0 bases from V and 0 from J, leaving 7 bases between them. The V gene's germline CDR1 is MNHEY and CDR2 SMNVEV (reference sequence). CDR3 region: CASSLSRQSTDTQYF. DNA of the CDR3: TGTGCCAGCAGTTTATCGAGACAGAGCACAGATACGCAGTATTTT.

This clone was found a few times. V usage is TRBV9 and J usage is TRBJ2-7; 7 bases map to TRBD2. Trimming at V came to 0 bases and at J to 0 bases, leaving 6 bases not matched to a gene. The CDR3 is made up of 16 amino acids. Germline lookup yields CDR1 SGDLS and CDR2 YYNGEE. CDR3 DNA sequence: TGTGCCAGCAGCGTAGGTCTAGCGGAAAGCTCCTACGAGCAGTACTTC. Translating it yields CASSVGLAESSYEQYF.

The sample holds a few counts of this clone. V usage is TRBV28 and J usage is TRBJ2-2, with D tentatively TRBD2 (6 bases). The germline V gene encodes CDR1 MDHEN and CDR2 SYDVKM. The CDR3 extends over 16 amino acids. V was shortened by 6 bases and J by 4 bases, with 18 bases between the two germline ends. CDR3 sequence reads: CASSPLGRRATGELFF. In DNA form, the CDR3 reads TGTGCCAGCAGCCCGCTTGGGAGGCGGGCCACCGGGGAGCTGTTTTTT.

The rearrangement joins TRBV7-8 to TRBJ1-2; 9 positions agree with TRBD1. The CDR3 is 15 residues long. Trimming cost V 5 bases and J 8 bases; bases outside gene matches: 12. CDR1 and CDR2 (germline): SGHVS, FQNEAQ. Here the CDR3 DNA reads TGTGCCAGCAGCGTAGGACAGGGGCCGGGGGAGGGCTACACCTTC. The encoded protein is CASSVGQGPGEGYTF. The variable domain in full, with the rest retrieved from reference TRBV7-8 and TRBJ1-2, is GAGVSQSPRYKVAKRGQDVALRCDPISGHVSLFWYQQALGQGPEFLTYFQNEAQLDKSGLPSDRFFAERPEGSVSTLKIQRTQQEDSAVYLCASSVGQGPGEGYTFGSGTRLTVV.

This rearrangement joins TRBV2 to TRBJ2-5; D is unclear. V was clipped by 1 base and J by 1 base, with 10 bases between them. Germline CDR1 reads SNHLY; CDR2 reads FYNNEI. This CDR3 is 15 amino acids long. In nucleotides, the CDR3 is TGTGCCAGCAGTGAAGACCGGCGCGGCCAAGAGACCCAGTACTTC. Its protein is CASSEDRRGQETQYF.

This clone appeared once. The CDR3 nucleotides read TGTGCCAGCAGCTTAATCGCTAGCGGGGGCGGGGAGCTGTTTTTT. Amino acid sequence: CASSLIASGGGELFF. The V call is TRBV7-3, the J call TRBJ2-2; TRBD2 matches at 10 bases. CDR3 length: 15 residues. Germline loops: CDR1 SGHTA, CDR2 FQGTGA. With V trimmed by 1 base and J by 7 bases, 3 bases remained unmatched.

This chain joins TRBV7-2 and TRBJ2-7; D unresolved. Deletions cut 6 bases from V and 4 bases from J, with 13 bases between. The germline V gene has CDR1 SGHTA and CDR2 FQGNSA. CDR3 length: 13 residues. CDR3 sequence (DNA): TGTGCCAGCAGTCTGAACAGAGATTACGAGCAGTACTTC. Amino acids: CASSLNRDYEQYF.

V is TRBV1 and J is TRBJ2-3; TRBD2 is the table's D call and was not checked against the DNA. TRBV1 is assigned pseudogene status. The CDR3 is made up of 16 amino acids. The CDR3, as DNA: TGCACCAGCAGCCAAGAGGGGAGCGGGGGGTGGGATACGCAGTATTTT. The encoded protein is CTSSQEGSGGWDTQYF.